This TCR beta chain was captured in a study of OX40 agonist ivuxolimab in advanced cancers. Some clones are missing from TCRdb's copy, which holds only in-frame ones; the method was immunoSEQ multiplex PCR. The repertoire holds about 93,000 clones, with 94% as singletons. Blood was sampled at baseline, cycle 4 day 1, and cycle 7 day 1. CDR3 length: 13 residues. The V gene's germline CDR1 is SQVTM and CDR2 ANQGSEA. V was trimmed by 5 bases and J by 0 bases, leaving 11 bases between them. The chain couples TRBV29-1 to TRBJ2-7; no reliable D call. The input for sequencing was CD4+ or CD8+ T cells sorted from blood, taken in a trial of the OX40 agonist ivuxolimab. The TCR was taken from an adult with an advanced solid tumor such as melanoma, head and neck, liver or kidney cancer. This CDR3 reads CSVTDAGSYEQYF. CDR3 nucleotides: TGCAGCGTTACCGACGCTGGCTCCTACGAGCAGTACTTC.